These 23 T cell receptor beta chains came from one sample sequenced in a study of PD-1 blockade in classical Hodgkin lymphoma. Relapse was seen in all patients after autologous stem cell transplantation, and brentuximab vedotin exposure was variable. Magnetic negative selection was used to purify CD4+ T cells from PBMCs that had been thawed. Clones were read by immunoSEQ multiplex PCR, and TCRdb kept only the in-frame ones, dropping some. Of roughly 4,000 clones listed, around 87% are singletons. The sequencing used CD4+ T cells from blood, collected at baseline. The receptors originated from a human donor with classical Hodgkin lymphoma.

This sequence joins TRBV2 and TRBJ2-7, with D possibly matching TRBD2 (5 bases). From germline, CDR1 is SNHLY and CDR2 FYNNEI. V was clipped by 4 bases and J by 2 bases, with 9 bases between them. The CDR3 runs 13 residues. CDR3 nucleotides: TGTGCCAGCAGTGGTGGGAGCCCCTACGAGCAGTACTTC. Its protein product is CASSGGSPYEQYF.

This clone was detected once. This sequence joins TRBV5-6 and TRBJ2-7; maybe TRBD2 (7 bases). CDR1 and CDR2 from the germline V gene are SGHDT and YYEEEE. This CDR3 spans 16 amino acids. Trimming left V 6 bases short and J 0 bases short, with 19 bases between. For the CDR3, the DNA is TGTGCCAGCACCAACGGGGGGCGGACCTACTCCTACGAGCAGTACTTC. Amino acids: CASTNGGRTYSYEQYF.

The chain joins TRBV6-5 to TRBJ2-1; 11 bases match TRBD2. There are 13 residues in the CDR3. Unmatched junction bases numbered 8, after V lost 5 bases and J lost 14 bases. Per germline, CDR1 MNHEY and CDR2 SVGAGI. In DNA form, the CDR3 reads TGTGCCAGCAGTACACCTACTAGCGGGAGTGAGTTCTTC. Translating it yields CASSTPTSGSEFF.

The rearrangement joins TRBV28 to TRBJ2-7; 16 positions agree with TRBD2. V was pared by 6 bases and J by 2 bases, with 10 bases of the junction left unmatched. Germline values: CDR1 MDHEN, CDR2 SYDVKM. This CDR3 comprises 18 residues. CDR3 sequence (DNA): TGTGCCAGCAGCCGTCCCCCGGGACTAGCGGGAGGGCCCTACGAGCAGTACTTC. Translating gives CASSRPPGLAGGPYEQYF.

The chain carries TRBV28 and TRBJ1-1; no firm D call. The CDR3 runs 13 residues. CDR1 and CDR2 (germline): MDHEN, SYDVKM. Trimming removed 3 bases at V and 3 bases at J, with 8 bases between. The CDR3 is CASSFRGYTEAFF. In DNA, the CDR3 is TGTGCCAGCAGTTTCCGGGGATACACTGAAGCTTTCTTT.

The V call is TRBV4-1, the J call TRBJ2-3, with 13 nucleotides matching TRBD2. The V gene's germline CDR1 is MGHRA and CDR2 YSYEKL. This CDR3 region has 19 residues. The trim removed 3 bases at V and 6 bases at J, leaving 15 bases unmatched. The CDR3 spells CASSHGLAGARLVMDTQYF. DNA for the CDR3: TGCGCCAGCAGCCATGGACTAGCGGGGGCACGGCTGGTGATGGATACGCAGTATTTT.

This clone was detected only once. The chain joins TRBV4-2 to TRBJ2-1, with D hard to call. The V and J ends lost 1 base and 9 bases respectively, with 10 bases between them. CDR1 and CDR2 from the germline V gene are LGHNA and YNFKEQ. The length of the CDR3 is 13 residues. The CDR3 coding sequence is TGTGCCAGCAGCCAAGCGAGAGTGAGTGAGCAGTTCTTC. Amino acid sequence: CASSQARVSEQFF.

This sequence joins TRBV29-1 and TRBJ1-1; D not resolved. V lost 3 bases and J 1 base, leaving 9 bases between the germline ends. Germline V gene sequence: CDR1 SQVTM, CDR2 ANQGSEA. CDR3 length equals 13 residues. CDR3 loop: CSVDRPENTEAFF. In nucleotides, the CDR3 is TGCAGCGTTGACCGGCCTGAGAACACTGAAGCTTTCTTT.

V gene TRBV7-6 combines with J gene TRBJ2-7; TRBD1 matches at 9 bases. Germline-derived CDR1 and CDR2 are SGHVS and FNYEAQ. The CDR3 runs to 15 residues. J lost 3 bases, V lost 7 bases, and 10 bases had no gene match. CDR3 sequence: CASTLGGQGLYEQYF. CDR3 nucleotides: TGTGCCAGCACTCTCGGAGGACAGGGGCTCTACGAGCAGTACTTC. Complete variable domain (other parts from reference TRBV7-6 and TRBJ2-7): GAGVSQSPRYKVTKRGQDVALRCDPISGHVSLYWYRQALGQGPEFLTYFNYEAQQDKSGLPNDRFSAERPEGSISTLTIQRTEQRDSAMYRCASTLGGQGLYEQYFGPGTRLTVT.

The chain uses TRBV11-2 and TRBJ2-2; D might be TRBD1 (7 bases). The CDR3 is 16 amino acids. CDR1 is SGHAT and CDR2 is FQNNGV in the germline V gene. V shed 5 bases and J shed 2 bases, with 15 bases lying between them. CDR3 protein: CASSTQGGHNTGELFF. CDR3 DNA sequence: TGTGCCAGCAGCACCCAGGGGGGTCATAACACCGGGGAGCTGTTTTTT.

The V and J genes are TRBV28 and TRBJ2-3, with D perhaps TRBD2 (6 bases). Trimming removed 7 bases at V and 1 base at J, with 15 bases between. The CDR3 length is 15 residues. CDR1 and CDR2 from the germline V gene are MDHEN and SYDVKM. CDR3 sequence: CASMSGSVGTDTQYF. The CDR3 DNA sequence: TGTGCCAGCATGTCCGGGAGTGTGGGCACAGATACGCAGTATTTT.

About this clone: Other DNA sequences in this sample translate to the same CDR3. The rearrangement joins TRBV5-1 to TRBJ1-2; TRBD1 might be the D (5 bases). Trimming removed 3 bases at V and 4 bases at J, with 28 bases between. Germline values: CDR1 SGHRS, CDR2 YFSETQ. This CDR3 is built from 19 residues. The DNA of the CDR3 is TGCGCCAGCAGCTGGGGGAGCACTTCCAACCCAGGACCTAGCTATGGCTACACCTTC. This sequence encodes CASSWGSTSNPGPSYGYTF.

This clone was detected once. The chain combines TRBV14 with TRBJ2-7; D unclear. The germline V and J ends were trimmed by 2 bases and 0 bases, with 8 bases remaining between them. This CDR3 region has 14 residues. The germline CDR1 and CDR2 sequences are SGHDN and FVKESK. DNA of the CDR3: TGTGCCAGCAGCCAAACCCCGGTCTCCTACGAGCAGTACTTC. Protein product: CASSQTPVSYEQYF.

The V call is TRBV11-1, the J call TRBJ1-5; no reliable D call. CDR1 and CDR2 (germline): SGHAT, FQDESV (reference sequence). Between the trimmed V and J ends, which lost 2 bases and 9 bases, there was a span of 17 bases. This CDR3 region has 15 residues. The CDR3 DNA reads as TGTGCCAGCAGCTTACTTGGGTCGTCCCCAGGGCCCCAGCATTTT. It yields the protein CASSLLGSSPGPQHF. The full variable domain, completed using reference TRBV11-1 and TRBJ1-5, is EAEVAQSPRYKITEKSQAVAFWCDPISGHATLYWYRQILGQGPELLVQFQDESVVDDSQLPKDRFSAERLKGVDSTLKIQPAELGDSAMYLCASSLLGSSPGPQHFGDGTRLSIL.

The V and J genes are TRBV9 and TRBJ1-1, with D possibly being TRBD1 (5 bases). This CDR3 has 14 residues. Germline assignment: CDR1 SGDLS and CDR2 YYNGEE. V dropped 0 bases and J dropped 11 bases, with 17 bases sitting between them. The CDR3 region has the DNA TGTGCCAGCAGCGTAGGGGCAGGGCCTTTGGGGGCTTTCTTT. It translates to CASSVGAGPLGAFF.

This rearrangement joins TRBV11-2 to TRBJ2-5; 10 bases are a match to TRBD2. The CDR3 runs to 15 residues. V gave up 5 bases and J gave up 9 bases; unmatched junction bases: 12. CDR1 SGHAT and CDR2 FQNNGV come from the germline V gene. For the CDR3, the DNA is TGTGCCAGCAGCCAACTCGGGACAGCGGGGGGGGCCCAGTACTTC. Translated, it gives CASSQLGTAGGAQYF.

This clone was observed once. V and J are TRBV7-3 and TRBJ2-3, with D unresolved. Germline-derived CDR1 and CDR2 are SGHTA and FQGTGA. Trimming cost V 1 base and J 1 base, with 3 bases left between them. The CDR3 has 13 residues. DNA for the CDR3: TGTGCCAGCAGCTTAATAGGCACAGATACGCAGTATTTT. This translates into CASSLIGTDTQYF.

The DNA for the CDR3 is TGTGCCAGCAGTTATGTCCAGGGCAACACTGAAGCTTTCTTT. Amino acid sequence: CASSYVQGNTEAFF. The V call is TRBV6-6, the J call TRBJ1-1, with D perhaps TRBD1 (5 bases). The CDR3 runs 14 residues. CDR1 is MNHNY and CDR2 is SVGAGI in the germline V gene (reference sequence). V lost 3 bases and J 2 bases, leaving 10 bases between the germline ends.

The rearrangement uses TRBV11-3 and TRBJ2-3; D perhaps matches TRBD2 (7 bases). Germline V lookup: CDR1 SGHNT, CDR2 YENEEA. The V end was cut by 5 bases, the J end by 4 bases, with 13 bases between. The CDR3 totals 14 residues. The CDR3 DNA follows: TGTGCCAGCAGCGGGGGGGCCCGGGCAGATACGCAGTATTTT. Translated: CASSGGARADTQYF.

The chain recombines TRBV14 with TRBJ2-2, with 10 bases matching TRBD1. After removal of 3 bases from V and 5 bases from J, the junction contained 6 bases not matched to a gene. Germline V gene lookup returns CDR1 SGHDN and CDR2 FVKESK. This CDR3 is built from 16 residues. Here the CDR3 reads CASSHRTGGVTGELFF. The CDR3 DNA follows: TGTGCCAGCAGCCACCGGACAGGGGGTGTAACCGGGGAGCTGTTTTTT.

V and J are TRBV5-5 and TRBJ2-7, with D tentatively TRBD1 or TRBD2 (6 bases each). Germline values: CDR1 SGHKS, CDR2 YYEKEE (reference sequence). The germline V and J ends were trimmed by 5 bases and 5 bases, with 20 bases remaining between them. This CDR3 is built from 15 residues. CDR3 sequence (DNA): TGTGCCAGCAGAACCGGGGGCAGCGGGTACGACGAGCAGTACTTC. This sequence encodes CASRTGGSGYDEQYF.

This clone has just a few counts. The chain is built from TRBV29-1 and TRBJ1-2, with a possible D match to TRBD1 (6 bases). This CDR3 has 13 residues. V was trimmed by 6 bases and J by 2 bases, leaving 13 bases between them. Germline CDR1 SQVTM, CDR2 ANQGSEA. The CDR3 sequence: CSVRKGQNYGYTF. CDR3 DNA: TGCAGCGTCCGCAAAGGACAGAACTATGGCTACACCTTC.

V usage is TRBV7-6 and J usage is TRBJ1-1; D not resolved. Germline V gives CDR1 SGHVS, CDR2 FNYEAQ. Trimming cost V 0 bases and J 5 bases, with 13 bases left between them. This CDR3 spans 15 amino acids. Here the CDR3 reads CASSLALPGLTEAFF. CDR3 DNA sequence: TGTGCCAGCAGCTTAGCCCTCCCAGGACTAACTGAAGCTTTCTTT.